This note documents a single T cell receptor (beta chain) sequence. CDR3 size: 14 residues. Per the germline V gene, CDR1 is LNHDA and CDR2 is SQIVND (reference sequence). The V segment lost 6 bases and the J segment 5 bases; nucleotides outside the gene matches: 9. Profiling relied on immunoSEQ multiplex PCR, and the TCRdb table lists in-frame clones only, not all of them. The sample shows hundreds of thousands of clones, 90% of them seen only once. The sample is drawn from a study of blood T cell repertoires in COVID-19. The sequenced material came from PBMCs or T cells enriched from blood (not recorded which). The sequence came from a young woman with acute COVID-19. The J gene is TRBJ1-2, the V gene TRBV19; 7 nucleotides align to TRBD1. CDR3: CASSPGTERYGYTF. The DNA of the CDR3 is TGTGCCAGTAGCCCCGGGACAGAACGATATGGCTACACCTTC.